A single T cell receptor (beta chain) is shown here with its context. Its antigen is still unknown. Base quality data are lacking; no much larger clone is found one base away. The collaborating institutions used their own protocols to collect whole blood in K2EDTA tubes. For TCRbeta analysis, collaborators shipped samples in one of three forms: frozen whole blood, isolated PBMCs, or DNA extracted from either of those sample types. The data originate from a study of blood T cell repertoires in COVID-19 (dated by TCRdb to between 2020 and 2021). For context, the study as a whole: The collaborator samples originated in the United States, Italy and Spain and spanned the acute and convalescent phases of COVID-19. The prospective study material was composed of cDNA or gDNA derived from T cells, B-cell-depleted T cells, or PBMCs. Subjects who had been exposed to COVID-19, were actively infected with it, or had recovered from it provided the deeply sampled blood TCRbeta repertoires that made up the dataset. A freely available public database, intended as a resource for researchers studying the immune response to SARS-CoV-2, is where the repertoires were released. Samples came from the ongoing ImmuneRACE study (first 160 participants) plus 1,254 subjects from 6 global collaborators. A de-identified subject ID, COVID-19 status, age in years and sex were almost always included in the sample metadata. HLA class I and class II types, where available, came from metadata supplied by the sample provider rather than from assay-based typing.

Inclusive of the bounding cysteine and phenylalanine, the CDR3 is 15 residues long. Only CDR3 DNA remains: 45 bases, in frame from the first base. The germline V gene (reference sequence) yields LGHDT for CDR1 and YNNKEL for CDR2. Trimming costs V 0 bases and J 4 bases, and their ends lie 9 bases apart. Broader findings and caveats from the paper: The amount of clinical and demographic metadata varied by source and participant and was provided uncurated.

TCRbeta CDR3 regions were amplified from genomic DNA using the immunoSEQ Assay, a bias-controlled multiplex PCR. As for how the authors treated the data: The number of nucleated cells in each sample was estimated by amplification of reference gene primers within the assay. To quantify the absolute abundance of each unique TCRbeta CDR3 rearrangement, sequence reads were collapsed and filtered. Productive Simpson clonality was computed per sample as the square root of Simpson's diversity index over productive rearrangements. The table comes from immuneACCESS by way of TCRdb, which keeps in-frame sequences with V and J called. Part of the clones is missing from these tables; in studies checked, under half for an unresolved V gene and the rest for unknown reasons. The V and J calls and clone size are taken from that table; D and trimming were inferred from the DNA. Across this sample there are tens of thousands of clones, with roughly 80% seen only once. Less than 3% of the sample is held by the ten biggest clonotypes.

The clonotype originates from a woman in her sixties or seventies with acute or convalescent COVID-19. Material: peripheral blood. The chain links TRBV3-1 (or the pseudogene TRBV3-2) with TRBJ1-4; TRBD1 is a possible D gene, resting on 5 matching bases. The nucleotides are TGTGCCAGCAGCCAAGACGGGACTCATAATGAAAAACTGTTTTTT. The translation is CASSQDGTHNEKLFF.